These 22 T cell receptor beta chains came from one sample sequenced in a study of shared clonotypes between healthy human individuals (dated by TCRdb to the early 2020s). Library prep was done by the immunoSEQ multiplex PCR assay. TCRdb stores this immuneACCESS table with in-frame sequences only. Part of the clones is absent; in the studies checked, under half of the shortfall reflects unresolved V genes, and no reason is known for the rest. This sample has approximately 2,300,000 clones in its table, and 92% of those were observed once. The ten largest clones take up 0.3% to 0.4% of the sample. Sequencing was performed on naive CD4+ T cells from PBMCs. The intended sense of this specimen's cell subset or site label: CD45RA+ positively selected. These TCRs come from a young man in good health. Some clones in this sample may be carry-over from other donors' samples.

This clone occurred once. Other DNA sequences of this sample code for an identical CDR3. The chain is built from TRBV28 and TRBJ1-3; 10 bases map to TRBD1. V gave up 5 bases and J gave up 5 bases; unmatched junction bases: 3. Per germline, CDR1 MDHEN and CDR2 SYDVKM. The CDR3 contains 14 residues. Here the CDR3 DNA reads TGTGCCAGCAGTGGACAGGGGGGGCGAAACACCATATATTTT. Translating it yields CASSGQGGRNTIYF.

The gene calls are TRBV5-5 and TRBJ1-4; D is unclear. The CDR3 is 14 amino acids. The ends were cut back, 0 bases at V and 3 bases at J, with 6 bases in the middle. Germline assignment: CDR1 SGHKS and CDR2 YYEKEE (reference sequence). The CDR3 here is CASSLVGPNEKLFF. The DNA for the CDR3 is TGTGCCAGCAGCTTGGTCGGACCTAATGAAAAACTGTTTTTT.

CDR3 bases: TGTGCCAGCAGTCCAGGTTTGGGTAGCGGGCCGCAGTTCTTC. Its translation: CASSPGLGSGPQFF. This chain joins TRBV27 and TRBJ2-1; the match to TRBD2 covers 7 bases. V was pared by 5 bases and J by 12 bases, with 13 bases of the junction left unmatched. The CDR3 is 14 amino acids. Germline V lookup: CDR1 MNHEY, CDR2 SMNVEV (reference sequence).

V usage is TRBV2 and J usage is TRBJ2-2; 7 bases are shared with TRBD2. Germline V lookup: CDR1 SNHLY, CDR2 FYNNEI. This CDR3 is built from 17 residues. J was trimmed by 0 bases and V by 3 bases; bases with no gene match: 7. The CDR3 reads CASSEGLQLANTGELFF. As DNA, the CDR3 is TGTGCCAGCAGTGAGGGACTACAACTCGCGAACACCGGGGAGCTGTTTTTT.

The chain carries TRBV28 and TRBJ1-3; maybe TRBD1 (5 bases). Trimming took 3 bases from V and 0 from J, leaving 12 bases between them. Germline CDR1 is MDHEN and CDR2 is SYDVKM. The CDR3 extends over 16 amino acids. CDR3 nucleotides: TGTGCCAGCAGTTTCGGGACTTTGGGCTCTGGAAACACCATATATTTT. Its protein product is CASSFGTLGSGNTIYF.

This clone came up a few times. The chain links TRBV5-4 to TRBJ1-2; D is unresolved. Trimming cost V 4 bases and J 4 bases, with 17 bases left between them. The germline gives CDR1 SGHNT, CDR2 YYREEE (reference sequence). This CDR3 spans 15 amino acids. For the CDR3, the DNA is TGTGCCAGCAGCCGGGAAGGACTGGTCGGCTATGGCTACACCTTC. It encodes CASSREGLVGYGYTF.

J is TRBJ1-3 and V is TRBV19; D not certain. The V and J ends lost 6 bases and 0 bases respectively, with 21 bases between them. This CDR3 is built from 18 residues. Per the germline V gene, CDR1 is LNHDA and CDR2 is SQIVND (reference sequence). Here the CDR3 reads CASSIGPGANSSGNTIYF. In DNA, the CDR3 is TGTGCCAGTAGCATTGGGCCCGGTGCCAACAGCTCTGGAAACACCATATATTTT.

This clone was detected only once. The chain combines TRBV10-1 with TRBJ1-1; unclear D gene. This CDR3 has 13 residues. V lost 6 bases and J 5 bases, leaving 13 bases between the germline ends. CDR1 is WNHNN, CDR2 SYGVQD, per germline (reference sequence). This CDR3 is CASSSEEGTEAFF. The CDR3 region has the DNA TGCGCCAGCAGCTCTGAAGAGGGAACTGAAGCTTTCTTT.

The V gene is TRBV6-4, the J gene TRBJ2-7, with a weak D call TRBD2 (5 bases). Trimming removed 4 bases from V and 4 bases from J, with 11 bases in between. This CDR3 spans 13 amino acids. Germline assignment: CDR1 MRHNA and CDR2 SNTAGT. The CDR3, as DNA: TGTGCCAGCAGTGTCCCAAGCGGATACGAGCAGTACTTC. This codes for CASSVPSGYEQYF.

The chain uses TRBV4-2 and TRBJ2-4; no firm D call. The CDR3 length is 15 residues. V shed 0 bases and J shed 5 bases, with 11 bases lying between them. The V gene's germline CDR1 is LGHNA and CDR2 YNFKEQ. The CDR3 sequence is CASSQDLALENIQYF. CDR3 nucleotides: TGTGCCAGCAGCCAAGATCTGGCATTGGAAAACATTCAGTACTTC.

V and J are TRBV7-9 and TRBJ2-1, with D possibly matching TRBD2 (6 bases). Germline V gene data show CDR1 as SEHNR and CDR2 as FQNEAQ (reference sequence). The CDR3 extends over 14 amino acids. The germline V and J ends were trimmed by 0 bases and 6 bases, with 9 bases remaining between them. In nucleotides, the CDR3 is TGTGCCAGCAGCTTAGCCTTAGCGGTCAATGAGCAGTTCTTC. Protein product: CASSLALAVNEQFF.

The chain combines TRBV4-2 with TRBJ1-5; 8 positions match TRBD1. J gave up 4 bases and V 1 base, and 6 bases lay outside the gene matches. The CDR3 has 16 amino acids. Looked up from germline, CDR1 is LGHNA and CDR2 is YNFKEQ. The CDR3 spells CASSQVAGGRNQPQHF. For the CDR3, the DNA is TGTGCCAGCAGCCAAGTCGCAGGGGGCCGTAATCAGCCCCAGCATTTT.

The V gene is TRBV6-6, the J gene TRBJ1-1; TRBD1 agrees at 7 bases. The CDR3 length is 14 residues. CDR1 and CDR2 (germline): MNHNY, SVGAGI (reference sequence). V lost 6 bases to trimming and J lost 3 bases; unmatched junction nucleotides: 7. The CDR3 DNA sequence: TGTGCCAGCAGGAGAACAGGGGCAGACACTGAAGCTTTCTTT. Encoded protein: CASRRTGADTEAFF.

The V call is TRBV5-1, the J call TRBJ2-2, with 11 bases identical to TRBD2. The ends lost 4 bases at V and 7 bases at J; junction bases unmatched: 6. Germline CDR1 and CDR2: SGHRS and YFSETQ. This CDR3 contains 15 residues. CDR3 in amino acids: CASSPELAGVGELFF. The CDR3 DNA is TGCGCCAGCAGCCCCGAACTAGCGGGAGTCGGGGAGCTGTTTTTT.

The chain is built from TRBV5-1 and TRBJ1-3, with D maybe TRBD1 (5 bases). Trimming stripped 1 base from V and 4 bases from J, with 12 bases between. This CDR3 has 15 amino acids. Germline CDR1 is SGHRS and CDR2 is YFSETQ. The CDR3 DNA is TGCGCCAGCAGCTTGCAAGGGGTCGACGGAAACACCATATATTTT. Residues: CASSLQGVDGNTIYF.

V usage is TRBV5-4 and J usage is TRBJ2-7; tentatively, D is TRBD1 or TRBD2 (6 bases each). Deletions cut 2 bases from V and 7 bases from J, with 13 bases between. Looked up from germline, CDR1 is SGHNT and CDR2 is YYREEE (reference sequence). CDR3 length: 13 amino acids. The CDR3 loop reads CASSFGGPREQYF. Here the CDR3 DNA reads TGTGCCAGCAGCTTTGGGGGGCCGCGTGAGCAGTACTTC.

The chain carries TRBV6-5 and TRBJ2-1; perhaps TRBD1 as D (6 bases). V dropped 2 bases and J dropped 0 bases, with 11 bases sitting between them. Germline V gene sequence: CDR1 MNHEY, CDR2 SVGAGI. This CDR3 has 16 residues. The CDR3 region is CASSYNRESSYNEQFF. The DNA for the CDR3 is TGTGCCAGCAGTTACAACAGGGAAAGCTCCTACAATGAGCAGTTCTTC.

The CDR3 protein is CASSSRDRERDTEAFF. As DNA, the CDR3 is TGTGCCAGCAGCTCCCGGGACAGGGAAAGGGACACTGAAGCTTTCTTT. The genes are TRBV7-9 and TRBJ1-1; 9 bases map to TRBD1. This CDR3 is 16 amino acids long. The trim removed 4 bases at V and 3 bases at J, leaving 9 bases unmatched. Germline-derived CDR1 and CDR2 are SEHNR and FQNEAQ (reference sequence).

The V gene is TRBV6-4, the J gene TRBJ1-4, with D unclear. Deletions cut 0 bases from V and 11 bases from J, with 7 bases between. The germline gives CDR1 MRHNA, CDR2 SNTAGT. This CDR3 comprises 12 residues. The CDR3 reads CASSDSRAKLFF. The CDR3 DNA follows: TGTGCCAGCAGTGACTCTCGGGCGAAACTGTTTTTT.

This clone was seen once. CDR3 sequence reads: CASSIDVGGATDTQYF. The CDR3 nucleotides read TGTGCCAGTAGTATAGACGTGGGGGGGGCCACAGATACGCAGTATTTT. This sequence joins TRBV19 and TRBJ2-3, with D perhaps TRBD2 (7 bases). Germline V gene sequence: CDR1 LNHDA, CDR2 SQIVND (reference sequence). This CDR3 region has 16 residues. Between the trimmed V and J ends, which lost 0 bases and 2 bases, there was a span of 12 bases.

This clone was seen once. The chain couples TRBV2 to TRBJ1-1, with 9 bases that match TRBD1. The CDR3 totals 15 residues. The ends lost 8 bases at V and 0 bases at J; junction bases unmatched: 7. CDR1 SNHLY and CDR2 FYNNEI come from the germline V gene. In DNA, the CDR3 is TGTGCCAGCTCTGGACAGGGGAATATGAACACTGAAGCTTTCTTT. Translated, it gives CASSGQGNMNTEAFF.

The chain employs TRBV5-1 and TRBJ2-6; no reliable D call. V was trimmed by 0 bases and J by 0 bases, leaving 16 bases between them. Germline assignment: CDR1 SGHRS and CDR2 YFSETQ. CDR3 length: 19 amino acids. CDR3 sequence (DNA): TGCGCCAGCAGCTTGGGTTCTGCACCACGCTCCTCTGGGGCCAACGTCCTGACTTTC. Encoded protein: CASSLGSAPRSSGANVLTF.